These 14 T cell receptor beta chains were sequenced from one sample in a study of tissue T cells after allogeneic stem cell transplantation. The time point denotes: mouse harvest day 7 after allogeneic transplant. Mouse grafts combined 10^7 T-cell-depleted bone marrow cells with 10^6 splenic CD5+ T cells. The protocol was immunoSEQ multiplex PCR, while the TCRdb copy is restricted to in-frame clones and leaves out a portion. The data show roughly 1,800 clones, with around 55% seen just once and approximately 24% held by the top ten. Sample: spleen. The receptors derive from a female BALB/c mouse given C57BL/6 T cells with graft-versus-host disease after an allogeneic hematopoietic cell transplant.

By share, this clone counts as large (0.1 to 1%). Gene names follow the mouse nomenclature. Incomplete CDR3 DNA: TGTGCCAGCGGACTGGGGGGTCAAAACACCTTGTAC. Its protein is CASGLGGQNTLY. The CDR3 reads in full as CASGLGGQNTLYF. The rearrangement joins TRBV19 to TRBJ2-4; TRBD2 matches 10 bases. The read ends 1 residue before the CDR3 terminus; that terminus is restored from the germline J gene. The V and J ends lost 7 bases and 1 base, in that order; junction bases with no gene match: 0. The CDR3 contains 13 residues. Germline CDR1 is FNHDT and CDR2 is SITEND (reference sequence). Looking up the rest from reference TRBV19 and TRBJ2-4 gives the full variable domain: GGIITQTPKFLIGQEGQKLTLKCQQNFNHDTMYWYRQDSGKGLRLIYYSITENDLQKGDLSEGYDASREKKSSFSLTVTSAQKNEMAVFLCASGLGGQNTLYFGAGTRLSVL.

As regards this clone: Gene names are the mouse ones. The missing CDR3 end, 1 residue past where the read stops, is filled in from the germline J gene. This chain joins TRBV16 and TRBJ1-3; 9 nucleotides align to TRBD1. This CDR3 contains 15 residues. The germline CDR1 and CDR2 sequences are SGHSA and FRNQAP. Unmatched junction bases numbered 3, after V lost 5 bases and J lost 1 base. Partial CDR3 DNA: TGTGCAAGCAGCACTACAGGGGGCTCTGGAAATACGCTCTAT. This gives the protein CASSTTGGSGNTLY. The entire CDR3 is CASSTTGGSGNTLYF.

This clone was counted between two and nine times. The gene names here belong to mouse. The read falls 1 residue short of the CDR3 end, and the missing part is taken from the germline J gene. This chain uses TRBV24 with TRBJ2-2; tentative D call: TRBD1 (5 bases). Trimming stripped 1 base from V and 4 bases from J, with 10 bases between. CDR1 is KGHTA, CDR2 FRNEEI, per germline. There are 15 residues in the CDR3. CDR3 DNA (partial): TGTGCCAGCAGTCTGTTGGGAAGGGGCACCGGGCAGCTCTAC. Residues: CASSLLGRGTGQLY. The whole CDR3 sequence reads CASSLLGRGTGQLYF.

Concerning this clone: Gene names refer to mouse genes. CDR3 in amino acids: CASSLTGAANTEVFF. The part of the CDR3 DNA that was read is TGTGCCAGCTCTCTTACAGGGGCCGCAAACACAGAAGTCTTC. This chain uses TRBV12-2 with TRBJ1-1; 7 nucleotides align to TRBD1. From the germline J gene comes the end of the CDR3, since the read stops 1 residue before it. The V and J ends lost 1 base and 0 bases, in that order; junction bases with no gene match: 4. Germline loops: CDR1 SGHLS, CDR2 HYDKME. The CDR3 sequence is 15 residues long.

Details on this clone: Gene names refer to mouse genes. The read ends 1 residue early relative to the CDR3; the germline J gene fills the gap. The chain is built from TRBV16 and TRBJ2-3, with D hard to call. Per germline, CDR1 SGHSA and CDR2 FRNQAP. This CDR3 is 14 amino acids long. With 2 bases removed from V and 0 bases from J, the gap between germline ends came to 6 bases. The CDR3 sequence is CASSLQTSAETLYF. CDR3 bases read: TGTGCAAGCAGCTTACAAACTAGTGCAGAAACGCTGTAT. Full variable domain (missing parts from reference TRBV16 and TRBJ2-3): NAGVIQTPRHKVTGKGQEATLWCEPISGHSAVFWYRQTIVQGLEFLTYFRNQAPIDDSGMPKERFSAQMPNQSHSTLKIQSTQPQDSAVYLCASSLQTSAETLYFGSGTRLTVL.

With respect to this clone: Genes here carry mouse names. The read ends 1 residue early relative to the CDR3; the germline J gene fills the gap. The rearrangement links TRBV3 to TRBJ2-1; 12 bases map to TRBD2. The CDR3 has 15 amino acids. From germline, CDR1 is SNHLY and CDR2 FYNGKV (reference sequence). Germline trimming cut 6 bases from V and 4 bases from J; bases unmatched to any gene: 4. The CDR3 is CASRSGLGGYAEQFF. Incomplete CDR3 DNA: TGTGCCAGCAGGTCGGGACTGGGGGGTTATGCTGAGCAGTTC.

This clone was counted only a few times. Gene names denote mouse genes. The read ends 1 residue shy of where the CDR3 ends; the end is completed using the germline J gene. The V and J genes are TRBV14 and TRBJ2-7; 8 nucleotides align to TRBD2. The CDR3 totals 12 residues. Trimming cost V 2 bases and J 7 bases; bases outside gene matches: 2. CDR1 and CDR2 from the germline V gene are SGHDT and FRDEAV. The CDR3 reads CASSLGGREQYF. The part of the CDR3 DNA that was read is TGTGCCAGCAGTTTGGGGGGGCGCGAACAGTAC.

This clone has more than one count but fewer than ten. Mouse gene names apply. Read coverage stops 1 residue before the CDR3 terminus; the germline J gene supplies the remainder. The chain uses TRBV3 and TRBJ2-4; no clear D. Germline V CDR1 and CDR2: SNHLY, FYNGKV (reference sequence). V was clipped by 5 bases and J by 1 base, with 7 bases between them. The CDR3 contains 13 residues. CDR3 protein: CASSPDGQNTLYF. The sequenced part of the CDR3 DNA is TGTGCCAGCAGCCCGGACGGTCAAAACACCTTGTAC.

A remark on this clone: Genes and germline are mouse. The sequence runs out 1 residue before the end of the CDR3; the remainder is reconstructed from the germline J gene. The gene calls are TRBV26 and TRBJ2-2; TRBD1 matches at 7 bases. V shed 6 bases and J 0 bases; nucleotides not matched to a gene: 4. The CDR3 has 15 residues. Per the germline V gene, CDR1 is KGHPV and CDR2 is FQNQEV (reference sequence). The CDR3 protein is CASSDGTANTGQLYF. Incomplete CDR3 DNA: TGTGCCAGCAGCGACGGGACAGCAAACACCGGGCAGCTCTAC.

A word on this clone: Gene and germline names: mouse. The CDR3 is cut off 1 residue early in the read; its end comes from the germline J gene. J is TRBJ1-1 and V is TRBV3; TRBD1 matches 8 bases. Trimming at V came to 3 bases and at J to 4 bases, leaving 4 bases not matched to a gene. The CDR3 totals 14 residues. The germline V gene has CDR1 SNHLY and CDR2 FYNGKV (reference sequence). The CDR3 sequence is CASSFDRGVTEVFF. Partial CDR3 DNA: TGTGCCAGCAGCTTCGACAGGGGCGTCACAGAAGTCTTC.

This clone has a handful of counts. The genes and germline here are from mouse. The CDR3 end is not reached by the read, which stops 1 residue before it; the germline J gene fills it in. The chain uses TRBV2 and TRBJ2-4, with D unclear. V was trimmed by 0 bases and J by 0 bases, leaving 4 bases between them. The CDR3 covers 14 residues. CDR1 is LGHNA, CDR2 YSYQKL, per germline. CDR3 loop: CASSQEWSQNTLYF. The CDR3 bases that were read are TGTGCCAGCAGCCAAGAGTGGAGTCAAAACACCTTGTAC.

This clone has a handful of counts. Mouse gene names apply. From the germline J gene comes the end of the CDR3, since the read stops 1 residue before it. The V call is TRBV1, the J call TRBJ2-7, with 14 bases matching TRBD2. V shed 3 bases and J 6 bases; nucleotides not matched to a gene: 7. CDR1 NSQYPW and CDR2 LRSPGD come from the germline V gene (reference sequence). CDR3 length: 16 residues. Incomplete CDR3 DNA: TGCACCTGCAGTGCCCGAGGGACTGGGGGGGCTTTTGAACAGTAC. This codes for CTCSARGTGGAFEQY. The whole CDR3 region reads CTCSARGTGGAFEQYF.

A word on this clone: Germline and genes here are mouse. Read data end 1 residue before the CDR3 end; the end is taken from the germline J gene. The V and J genes are TRBV26 and TRBJ1-6; TRBD1 agrees at 7 bases. TRBJ1-6 is an ORF, with its function uncertain. The ends lost 4 bases at V and 4 bases at J; junction bases unmatched: 1. Germline V gives CDR1 KGHPV, CDR2 FQNQEV (reference sequence). CDR3 length: 14 residues. CDR3 sequence: CASSRGQYNSPLYF. The covered CDR3 bases are TGTGCCAGCAGTCGGGGACAGTATAATTCGCCCCTCTAC.

With regard to this clone: Gene names are mouse gene names. From the germline J gene comes the end of the CDR3, since the read stops 1 residue before it. This chain joins TRBV20 and TRBJ2-4; 9 bases are shared with TRBD1. In germline, CDR1 is GFQATS, CDR2 STVNSAI. The CDR3 runs 14 residues. The ends lost 2 bases at V and 2 bases at J; junction bases unmatched: 2. The CDR3 bases that were read are TGTGGTGCTAGGACAGGGGGCGTTCAAAACACCTTGTAC. Translation: CGARTGGVQNTLY. The whole CDR3 protein is CGARTGGVQNTLYF.